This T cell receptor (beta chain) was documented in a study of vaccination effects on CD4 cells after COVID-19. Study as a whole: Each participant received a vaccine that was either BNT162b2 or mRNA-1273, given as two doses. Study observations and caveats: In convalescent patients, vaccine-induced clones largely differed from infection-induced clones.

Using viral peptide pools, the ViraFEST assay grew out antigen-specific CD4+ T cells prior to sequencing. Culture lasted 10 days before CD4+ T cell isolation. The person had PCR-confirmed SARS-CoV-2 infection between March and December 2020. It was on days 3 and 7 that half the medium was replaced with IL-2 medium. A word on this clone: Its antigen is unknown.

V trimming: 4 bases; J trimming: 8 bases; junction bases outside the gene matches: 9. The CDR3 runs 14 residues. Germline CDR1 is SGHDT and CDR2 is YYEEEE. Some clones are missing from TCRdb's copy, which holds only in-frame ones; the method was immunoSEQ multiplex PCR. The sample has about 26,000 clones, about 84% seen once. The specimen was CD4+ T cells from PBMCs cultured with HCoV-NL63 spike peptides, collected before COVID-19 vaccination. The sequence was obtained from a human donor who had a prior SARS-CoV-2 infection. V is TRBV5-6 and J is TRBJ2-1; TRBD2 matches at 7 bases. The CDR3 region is CASSPGLEGYEQFF. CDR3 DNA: TGTGCCAGCAGCCCTGGACTAGAGGGATATGAGCAGTTCTTC.